This TCR beta chain derives from a study of beta chain features in type 1 diabetes. Each of the sorted populations had a purity greater than 95%. As for this clone: The antigen is not known.

Expressed TCRB transcripts were sequenced because the entire RNA isolate underwent reverse transcription. Deep immunoSEQ sequencing covered naive, central memory and regulatory T cell samples. Here immunoSEQ multiplex PCR was the method, and the copy in TCRdb shows in-frame clones only, minus some. The data show under 200,000 clones, with about 9% seen just once and 0.45% to 0.55% held by the top ten. Study results and caveats: It was among patients, rather than healthy donors, that naive, central memory and Treg TCRB repertoires appeared more similar. All four CD4+ subsets from Type 1 diabetes patients carried moderately but significantly shorter TCRB CDR3s.

Trimming took off 5 bases at V and 0 bases at J, with 17 bases between the two ends. CDR1 is MGHDK and CDR2 is SYGVNS in the germline V gene. This CDR3 comprises 17 residues. The receptor was isolated from a woman between 18 and 30 years old with type 1 diabetes. The gene calls are TRBV25-1 and TRBJ2-1; perhaps TRBD2 as D (5 bases). What was sequenced was central memory CD4+ T cells from blood. DNA of the CDR3: TGTGCCAGCAGTCCGGCCCTTCTAGCCGGCTCCTACAATGAGCAGTTCTTC. Translating gives CASSPALLAGSYNEQFF. Full variable domain (rest looked up from reference TRBV25-1 and TRBJ2-1): EADIYQTPRYLVIGTGKKITLECSQTMGHDKMYWYQQDPGMELHLIHYSYGVNSTEKGDLSSESTVSRIRTEHFPLTLESARPSHTSQYLCASSPALLAGSYNEQFFGPGTRLTVL.